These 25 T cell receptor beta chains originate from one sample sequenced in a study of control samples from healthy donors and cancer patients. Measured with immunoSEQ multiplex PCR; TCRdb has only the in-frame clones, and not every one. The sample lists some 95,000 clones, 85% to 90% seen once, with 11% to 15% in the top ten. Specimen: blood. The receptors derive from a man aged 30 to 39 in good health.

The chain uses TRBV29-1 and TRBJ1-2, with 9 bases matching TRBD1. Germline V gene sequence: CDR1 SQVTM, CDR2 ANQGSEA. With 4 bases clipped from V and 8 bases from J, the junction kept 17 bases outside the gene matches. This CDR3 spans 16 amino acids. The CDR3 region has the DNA TGCAGCGTTGCATCGATGTCGACAGGGGGTTCTATGGGCTACACCTTC. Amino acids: CSVASMSTGGSMGYTF.

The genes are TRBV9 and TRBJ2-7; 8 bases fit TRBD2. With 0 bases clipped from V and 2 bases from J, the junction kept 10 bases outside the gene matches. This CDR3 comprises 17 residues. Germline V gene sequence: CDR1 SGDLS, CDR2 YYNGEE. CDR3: CASSVASGREGAYEQYF. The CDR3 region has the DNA TGTGCCAGCAGCGTAGCGTCTGGACGGGAGGGCGCCTACGAGCAGTACTTC.

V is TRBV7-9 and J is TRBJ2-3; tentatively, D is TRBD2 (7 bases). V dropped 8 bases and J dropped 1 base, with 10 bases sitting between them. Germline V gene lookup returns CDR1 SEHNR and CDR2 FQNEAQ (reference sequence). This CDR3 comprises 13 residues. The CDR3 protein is CASGGAGTDTQYF. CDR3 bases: TGTGCCAGCGGGGGGGCAGGCACAGATACGCAGTATTTT.

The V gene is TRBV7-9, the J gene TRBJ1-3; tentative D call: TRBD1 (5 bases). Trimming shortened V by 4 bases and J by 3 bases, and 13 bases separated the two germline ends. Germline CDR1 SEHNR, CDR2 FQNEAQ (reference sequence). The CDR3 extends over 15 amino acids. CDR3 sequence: CASSSFWGDGNTIYF. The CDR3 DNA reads TGTGCCAGCAGCTCTTTCTGGGGGGATGGAAACACCATATATTTT.

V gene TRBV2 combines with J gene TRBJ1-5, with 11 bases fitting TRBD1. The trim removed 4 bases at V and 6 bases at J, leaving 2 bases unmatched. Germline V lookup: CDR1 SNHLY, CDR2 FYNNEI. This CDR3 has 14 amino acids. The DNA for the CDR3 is TGTGCCAGCAGTGCCGGGACAGGGGGTCAGCCCCAGCATTTT. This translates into CASSAGTGGQPQHF.

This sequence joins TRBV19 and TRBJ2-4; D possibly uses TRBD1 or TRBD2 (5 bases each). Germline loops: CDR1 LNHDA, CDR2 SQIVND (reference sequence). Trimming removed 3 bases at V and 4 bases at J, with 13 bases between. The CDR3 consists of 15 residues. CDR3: CASSIRGRDKNIQYF. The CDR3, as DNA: TGTGCCAGTAGTATCCGGGGCAGGGATAAAAACATTCAGTACTTC.

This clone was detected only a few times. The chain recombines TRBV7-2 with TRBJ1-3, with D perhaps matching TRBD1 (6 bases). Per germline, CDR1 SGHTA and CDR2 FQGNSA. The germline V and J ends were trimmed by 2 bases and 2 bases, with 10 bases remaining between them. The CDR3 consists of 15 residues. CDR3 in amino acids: CASSLQGSPGNTIYF. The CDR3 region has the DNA TGTGCCAGCAGCTTACAGGGGTCTCCTGGAAACACCATATATTTT.

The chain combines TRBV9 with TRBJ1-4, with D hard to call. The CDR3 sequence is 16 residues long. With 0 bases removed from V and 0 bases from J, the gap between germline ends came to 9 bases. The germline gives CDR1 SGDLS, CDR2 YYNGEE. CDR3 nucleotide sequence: TGTGCCAGCAGCGTAGATGGAGTTGCAACTAATGAAAAACTGTTTTTT. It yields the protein CASSVDGVATNEKLFF.

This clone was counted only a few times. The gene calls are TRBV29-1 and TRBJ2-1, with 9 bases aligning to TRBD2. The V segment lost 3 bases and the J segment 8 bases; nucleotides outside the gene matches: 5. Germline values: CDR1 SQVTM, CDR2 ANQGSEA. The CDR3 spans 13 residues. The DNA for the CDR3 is TGCAGCGTTGATAGCGGGAGCTCCTATGAGCAGTTCTTC. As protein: CSVDSGSSYEQFF.

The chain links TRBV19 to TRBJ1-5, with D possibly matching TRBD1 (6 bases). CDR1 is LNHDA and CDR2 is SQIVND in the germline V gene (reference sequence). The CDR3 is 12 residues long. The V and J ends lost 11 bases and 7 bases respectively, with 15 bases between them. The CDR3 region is CAAGTNHQPQHF. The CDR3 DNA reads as TGTGCCGCCGGGACAAACCACCAGCCCCAGCATTTT.

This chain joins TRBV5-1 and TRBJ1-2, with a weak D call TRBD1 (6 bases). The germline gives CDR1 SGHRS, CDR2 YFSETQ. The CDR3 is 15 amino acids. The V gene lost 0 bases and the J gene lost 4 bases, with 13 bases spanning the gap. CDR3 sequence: CASSLVRGAGYGYTF. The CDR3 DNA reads TGCGCCAGCAGCTTGGTTAGGGGGGCGGGCTATGGCTACACCTTC.

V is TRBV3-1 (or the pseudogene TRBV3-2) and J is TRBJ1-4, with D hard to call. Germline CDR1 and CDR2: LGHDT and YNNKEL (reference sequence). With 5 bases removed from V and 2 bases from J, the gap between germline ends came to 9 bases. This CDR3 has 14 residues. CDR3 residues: CASSDMTTNEKLFF. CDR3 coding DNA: TGTGCCAGCAGCGATATGACTACTAATGAAAAACTGTTTTTT.

The CDR3 sequence: CASTWITVQGDYGYTF. CDR3 in DNA: TGTGCCAGTACTTGGATTACCGTACAGGGCGACTATGGCTACACCTTC. The chain has TRBV19 and TRBJ1-2; TRBD1 is a possible D gene (6 bases). The length of the CDR3 is 16 residues. Trimming pared 7 bases from V and 3 bases from J, leaving 21 bases between. Per germline, CDR1 LNHDA and CDR2 SQIVND (reference sequence). Full variable domain (missing parts from reference TRBV19 and TRBJ1-2): DGGITQSPKYLFRKEGQNVTLSCEQNLNHDAMYWYRQDPGQGLRLIYYSQIVNDFQKGDIAEGYSVSREKKESFPLTVTSAQKNPTAFYLCASTWITVQGDYGYTFGSGTRLTVV.

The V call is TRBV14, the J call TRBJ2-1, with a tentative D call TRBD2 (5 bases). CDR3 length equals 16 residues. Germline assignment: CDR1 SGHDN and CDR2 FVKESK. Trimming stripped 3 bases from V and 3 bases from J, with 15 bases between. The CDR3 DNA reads TGTGCCAGCAGCCACGCGGGCTTGACCCTCTACAATGAGCAGTTCTTC. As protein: CASSHAGLTLYNEQFF.

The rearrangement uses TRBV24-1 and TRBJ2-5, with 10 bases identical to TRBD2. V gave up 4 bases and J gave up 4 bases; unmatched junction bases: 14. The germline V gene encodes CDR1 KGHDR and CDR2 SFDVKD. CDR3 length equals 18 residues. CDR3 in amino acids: CATSDAIAGGTSGETQYF. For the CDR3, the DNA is TGTGCCACCAGTGACGCCATAGCGGGAGGAACCTCGGGAGAGACCCAGTACTTC.

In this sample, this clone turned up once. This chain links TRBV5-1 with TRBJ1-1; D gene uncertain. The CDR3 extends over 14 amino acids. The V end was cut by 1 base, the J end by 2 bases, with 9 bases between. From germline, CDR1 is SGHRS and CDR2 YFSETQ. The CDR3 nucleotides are TGCGCCAGCAGCTTGAATCCGCCTAACACTGAAGCTTTCTTT. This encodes CASSLNPPNTEAFF.

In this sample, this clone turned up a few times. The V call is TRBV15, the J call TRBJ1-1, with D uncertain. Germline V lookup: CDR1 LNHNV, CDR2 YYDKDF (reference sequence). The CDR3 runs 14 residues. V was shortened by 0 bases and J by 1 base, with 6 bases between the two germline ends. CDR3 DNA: TGTGCCACCAGCAGAGAACGACGGAACACTGAAGCTTTCTTT. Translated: CATSRERRNTEAFF. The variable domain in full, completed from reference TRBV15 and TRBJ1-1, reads DAMVIQNPRYQVTQFGKPVTLSCSQTLNHNVMYWYQQKSSQAPKLLFHYYDKDFNNEADTPDNFQSRRPNTSFCFLDIRSPGLGDTAMYLCATSRERRNTEAFFGQGTRLTVV.

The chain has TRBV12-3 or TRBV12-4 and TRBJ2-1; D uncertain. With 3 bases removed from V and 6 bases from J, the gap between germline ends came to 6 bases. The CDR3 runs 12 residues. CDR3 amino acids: CASSFGPNEQFF. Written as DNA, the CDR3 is TGTGCCAGCAGTTTCGGCCCCAATGAGCAGTTCTTC.

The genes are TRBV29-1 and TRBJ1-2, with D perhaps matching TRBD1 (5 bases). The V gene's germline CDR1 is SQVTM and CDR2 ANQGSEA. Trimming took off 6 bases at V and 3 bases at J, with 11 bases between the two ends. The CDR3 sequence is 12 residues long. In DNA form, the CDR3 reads TGCAGCGTCTCCGACAGAGACTATGGCTACACCTTC. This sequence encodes CSVSDRDYGYTF.

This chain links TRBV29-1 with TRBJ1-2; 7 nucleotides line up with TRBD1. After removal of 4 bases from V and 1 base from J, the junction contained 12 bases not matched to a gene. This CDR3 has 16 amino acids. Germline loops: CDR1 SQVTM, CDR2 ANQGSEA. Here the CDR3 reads CSVGTGTDLLNYGYTF. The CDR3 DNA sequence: TGCAGCGTTGGAACCGGGACAGACCTTCTTAACTATGGCTACACCTTC.

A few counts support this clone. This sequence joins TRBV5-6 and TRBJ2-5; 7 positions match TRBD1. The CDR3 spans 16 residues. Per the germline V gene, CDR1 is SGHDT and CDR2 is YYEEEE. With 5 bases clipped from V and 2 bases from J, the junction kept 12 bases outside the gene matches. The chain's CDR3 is CASRMDDRVRQETQYF. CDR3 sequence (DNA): TGTGCCAGCAGGATGGACGACAGGGTTCGGCAAGAGACCCAGTACTTC.

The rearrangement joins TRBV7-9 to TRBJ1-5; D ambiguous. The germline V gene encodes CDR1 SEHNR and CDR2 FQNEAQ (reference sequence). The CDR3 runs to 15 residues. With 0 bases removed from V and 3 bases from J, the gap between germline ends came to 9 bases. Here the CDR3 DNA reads TGTGCCAGCAGCTTAGCGTCCGGGGTCAATCAGCCCCAGCATTTT. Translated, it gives CASSLASGVNQPQHF.

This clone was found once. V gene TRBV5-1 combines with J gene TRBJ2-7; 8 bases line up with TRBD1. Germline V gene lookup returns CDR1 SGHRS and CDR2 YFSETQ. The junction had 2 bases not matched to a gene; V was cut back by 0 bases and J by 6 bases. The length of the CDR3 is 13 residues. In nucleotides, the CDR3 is TGCGCCAGCAGCTTGGCCAGGGGGCTCGAGCAGTACTTC. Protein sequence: CASSLARGLEQYF.

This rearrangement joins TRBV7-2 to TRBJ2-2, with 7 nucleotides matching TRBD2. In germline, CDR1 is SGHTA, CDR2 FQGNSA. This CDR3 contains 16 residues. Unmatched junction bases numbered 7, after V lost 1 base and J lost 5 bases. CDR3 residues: CASSLGGGVVTGELFF. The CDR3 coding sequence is TGTGCCAGCAGCTTAGGGGGAGGGGTGGTAACCGGGGAGCTGTTTTTT.

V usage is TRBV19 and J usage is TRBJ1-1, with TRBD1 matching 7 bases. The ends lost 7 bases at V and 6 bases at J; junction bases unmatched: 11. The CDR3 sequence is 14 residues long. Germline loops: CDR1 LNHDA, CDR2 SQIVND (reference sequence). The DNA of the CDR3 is TGTGCCAGTATGGAGAGACAGGGAATCGCTGAAGCTTTCTTT. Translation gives CASMERQGIAEAFF.